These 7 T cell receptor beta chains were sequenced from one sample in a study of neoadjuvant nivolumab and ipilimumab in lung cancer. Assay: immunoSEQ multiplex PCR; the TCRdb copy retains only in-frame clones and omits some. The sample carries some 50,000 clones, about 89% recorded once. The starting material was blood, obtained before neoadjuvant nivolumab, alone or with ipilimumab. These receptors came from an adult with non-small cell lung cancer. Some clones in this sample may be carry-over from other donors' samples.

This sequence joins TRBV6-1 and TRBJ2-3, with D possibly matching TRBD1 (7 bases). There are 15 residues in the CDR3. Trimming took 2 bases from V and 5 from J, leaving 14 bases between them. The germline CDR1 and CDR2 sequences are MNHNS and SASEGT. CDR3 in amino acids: CASSEQTGRLDTQYF. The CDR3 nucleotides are TGTGCCAGCAGTGAACAGACAGGGAGGTTAGATACGCAGTATTTT.

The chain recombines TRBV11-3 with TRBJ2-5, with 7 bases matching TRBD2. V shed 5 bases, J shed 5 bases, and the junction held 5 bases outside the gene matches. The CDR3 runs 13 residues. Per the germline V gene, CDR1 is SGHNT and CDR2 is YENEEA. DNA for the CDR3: TGTGCCAGCAGCACGGGAGGCGGGGAGACCCAGTACTTC. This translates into CASSTGGGETQYF.

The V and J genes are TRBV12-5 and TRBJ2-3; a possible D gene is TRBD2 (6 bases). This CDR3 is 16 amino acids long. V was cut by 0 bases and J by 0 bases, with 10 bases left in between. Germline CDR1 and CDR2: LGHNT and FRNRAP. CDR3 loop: CASGLVLARSTDTQYF. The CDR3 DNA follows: TGTGCTAGTGGTTTGGTACTAGCCCGGAGCACAGATACGCAGTATTTT.

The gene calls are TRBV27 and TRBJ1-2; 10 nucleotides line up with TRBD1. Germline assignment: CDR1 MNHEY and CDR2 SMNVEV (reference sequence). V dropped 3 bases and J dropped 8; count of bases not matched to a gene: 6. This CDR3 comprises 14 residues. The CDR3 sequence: CASSFRDRGRGYTF. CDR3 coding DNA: TGTGCCAGCAGTTTCCGGGACAGGGGTAGAGGCTACACCTTC.

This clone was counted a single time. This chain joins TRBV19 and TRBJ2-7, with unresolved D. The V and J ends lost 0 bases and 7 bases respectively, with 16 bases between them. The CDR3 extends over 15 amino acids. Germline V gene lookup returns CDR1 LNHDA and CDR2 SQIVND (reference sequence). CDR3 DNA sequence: TGTGCCAGTAGTATAGAACCGGTAAGCTTTCGAGAGCAGTACTTC. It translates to CASSIEPVSFREQYF.

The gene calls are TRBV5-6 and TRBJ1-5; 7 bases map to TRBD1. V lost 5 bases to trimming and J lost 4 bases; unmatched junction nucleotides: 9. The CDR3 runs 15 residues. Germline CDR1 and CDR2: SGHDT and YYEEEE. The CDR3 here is CASRLPGQSNQPQHF. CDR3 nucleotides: TGTGCCAGCAGACTCCCGGGACAGTCAAATCAGCCCCAGCATTTT.

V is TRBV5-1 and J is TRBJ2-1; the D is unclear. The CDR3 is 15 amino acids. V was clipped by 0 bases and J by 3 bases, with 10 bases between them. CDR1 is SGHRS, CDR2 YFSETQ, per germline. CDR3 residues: CASSLETTVYNEQFF. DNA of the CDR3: TGCGCCAGCAGCTTGGAGACGACTGTCTACAATGAGCAGTTCTTC. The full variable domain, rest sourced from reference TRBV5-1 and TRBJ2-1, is KAGVTQTPRYLIKTRGQQVTLSCSPISGHRSVSWYQQTPGQGLQFLFEYFSETQRNKGNFPGRFSGRQFSNSRSEMNVSTLELGDSALYLCASSLETTVYNEQFFGPGTRLTVL.